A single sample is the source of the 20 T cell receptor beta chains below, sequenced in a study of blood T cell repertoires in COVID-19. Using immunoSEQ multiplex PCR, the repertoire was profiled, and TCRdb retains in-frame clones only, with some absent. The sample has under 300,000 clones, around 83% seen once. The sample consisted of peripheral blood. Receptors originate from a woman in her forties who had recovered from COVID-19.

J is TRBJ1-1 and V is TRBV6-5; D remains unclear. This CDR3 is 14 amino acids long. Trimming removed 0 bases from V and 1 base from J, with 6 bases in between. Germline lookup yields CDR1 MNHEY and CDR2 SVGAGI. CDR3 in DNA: TGTGCCAGCAGTTACTCGAGGGAGAACACTGAAGCTTTCTTT. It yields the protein CASSYSRENTEAFF.

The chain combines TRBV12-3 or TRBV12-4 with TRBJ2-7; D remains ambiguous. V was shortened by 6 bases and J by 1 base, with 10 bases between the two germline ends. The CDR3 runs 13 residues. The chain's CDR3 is CASSPLESYEQYF. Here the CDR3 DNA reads TGTGCCAGCAGCCCCCTCGAGTCCTACGAGCAGTACTTC.

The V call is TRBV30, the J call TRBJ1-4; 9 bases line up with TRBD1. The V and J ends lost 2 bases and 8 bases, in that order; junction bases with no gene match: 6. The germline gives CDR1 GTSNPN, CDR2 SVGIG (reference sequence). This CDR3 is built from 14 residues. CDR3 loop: CAWSRGQGGEKLFF. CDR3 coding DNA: TGTGCCTGGAGTCGGGGACAGGGCGGCGAAAAACTGTTTTTT. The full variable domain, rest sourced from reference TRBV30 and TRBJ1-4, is SQTIHQWPATLVQPVGSPLSLECTVEGTSNPNLYWYRQAAGRGLQLLFYSVGIGQISSEVPQNLSASRPQDRQFILSSKKLLLSDSGFYLCAWSRGQGGEKLFFGSGTQLSVL.

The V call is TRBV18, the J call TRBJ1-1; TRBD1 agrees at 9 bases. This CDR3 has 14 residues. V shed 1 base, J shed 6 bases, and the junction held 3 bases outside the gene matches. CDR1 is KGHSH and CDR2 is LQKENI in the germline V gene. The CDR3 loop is CASSPLRQGAEAFF. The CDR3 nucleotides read TGTGCCAGCTCACCACTTAGACAGGGGGCTGAAGCTTTCTTT.

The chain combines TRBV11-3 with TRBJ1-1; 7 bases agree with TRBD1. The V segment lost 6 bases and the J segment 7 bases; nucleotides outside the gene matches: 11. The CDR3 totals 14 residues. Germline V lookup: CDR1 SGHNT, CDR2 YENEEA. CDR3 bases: TGTGCCAGCAGTAAGACAGGGCTTAAGGATGAAGCTTTCTTT. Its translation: CASSKTGLKDEAFF.

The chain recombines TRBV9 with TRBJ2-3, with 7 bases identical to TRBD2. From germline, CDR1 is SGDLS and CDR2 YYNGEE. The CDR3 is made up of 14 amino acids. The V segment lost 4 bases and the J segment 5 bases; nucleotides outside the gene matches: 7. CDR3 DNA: TGTGCCAGCAGCTCTACGGGGGGATTAGATACGCAGTATTTT. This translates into CASSSTGGLDTQYF.

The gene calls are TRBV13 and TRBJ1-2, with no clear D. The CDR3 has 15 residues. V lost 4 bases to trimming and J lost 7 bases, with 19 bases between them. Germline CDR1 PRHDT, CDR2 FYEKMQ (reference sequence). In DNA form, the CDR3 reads TGTGCCAGCAGCTCGTCCGCGGACTTCAGCCTTGGCTACACCTTC. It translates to CASSSSADFSLGYTF.

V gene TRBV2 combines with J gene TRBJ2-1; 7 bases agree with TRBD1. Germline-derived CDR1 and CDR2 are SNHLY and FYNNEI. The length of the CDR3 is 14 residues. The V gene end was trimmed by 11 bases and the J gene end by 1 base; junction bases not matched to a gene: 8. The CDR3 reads CADGRDSSYNEQFF. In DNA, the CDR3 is TGTGCCGATGGACGGGACAGTTCCTACAATGAGCAGTTCTTC.

This chain's CDR3 is CASRVAGDRTDTQYF. Written as DNA, the CDR3 is TGTGCCAGTAGGGTAGCGGGGGACCGCACAGATACGCAGTATTTT. The rearrangement joins TRBV19 to TRBJ2-3; TRBD2 agrees at 9 bases. Trimming removed 6 bases from V and 1 base from J; junction bases left unmatched: 5. The germline V gene has CDR1 LNHDA and CDR2 SQIVND (reference sequence). The CDR3 is made up of 15 amino acids. The full variable domain, its missing parts supplied by reference TRBV19 and TRBJ2-3, is DGGITQSPKYLFRKEGQNVTLSCEQNLNHDAMYWYRQDPGQGLRLIYYSQIVNDFQKGDIAEGYSVSREKKESFPLTVTSAQKNPTAFYLCASRVAGDRTDTQYFGPGTRLTVL.

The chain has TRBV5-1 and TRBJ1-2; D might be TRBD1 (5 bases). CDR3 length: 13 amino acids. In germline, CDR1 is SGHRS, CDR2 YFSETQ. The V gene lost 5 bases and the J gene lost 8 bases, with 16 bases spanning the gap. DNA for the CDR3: TGCGCCAGCAGTCTGGACGGGGGGTTCGGCTACACCTTC. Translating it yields CASSLDGGFGYTF.

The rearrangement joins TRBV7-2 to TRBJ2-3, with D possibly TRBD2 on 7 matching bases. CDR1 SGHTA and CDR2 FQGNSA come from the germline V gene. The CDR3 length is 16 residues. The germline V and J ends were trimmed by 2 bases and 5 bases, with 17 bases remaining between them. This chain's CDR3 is CASSLIGGGLGDTQYF. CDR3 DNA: TGTGCCAGCAGCTTAATAGGCGGGGGCCTGGGAGATACGCAGTATTTT.

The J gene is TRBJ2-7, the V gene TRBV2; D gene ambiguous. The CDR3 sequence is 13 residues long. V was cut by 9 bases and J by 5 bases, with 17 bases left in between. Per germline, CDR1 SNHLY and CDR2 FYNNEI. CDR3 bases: TGTGCCAGTTGTTATGACCCGCAGGACGAGCAGTACTTC. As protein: CASCYDPQDEQYF.

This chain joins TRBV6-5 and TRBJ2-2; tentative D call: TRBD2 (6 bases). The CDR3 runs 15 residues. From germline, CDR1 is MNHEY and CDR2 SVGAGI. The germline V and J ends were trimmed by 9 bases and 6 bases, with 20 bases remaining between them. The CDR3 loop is CASQTGLIGAGELFF. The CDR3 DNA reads TGTGCCAGTCAGACGGGACTTATCGGGGCCGGGGAGCTGTTTTTT.

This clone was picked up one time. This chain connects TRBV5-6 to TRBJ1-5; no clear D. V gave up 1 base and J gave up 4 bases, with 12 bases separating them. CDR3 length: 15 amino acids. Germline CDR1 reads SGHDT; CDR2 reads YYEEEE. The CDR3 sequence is CASSLSPDLNQPQHF. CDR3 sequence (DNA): TGTGCCAGCAGCTTGTCTCCAGACTTGAATCAGCCCCAGCATTTT. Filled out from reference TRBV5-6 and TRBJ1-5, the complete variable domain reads DAGVTQSPTHLIKTRGQQVTLRCSPKSGHDTVSWYQQALGQGPQFIFQYYEEEERQRGNFPDRFSGHQFPNYSSELNVNALLLGDSALYLCASSLSPDLNQPQHFGDGTRLSIL.

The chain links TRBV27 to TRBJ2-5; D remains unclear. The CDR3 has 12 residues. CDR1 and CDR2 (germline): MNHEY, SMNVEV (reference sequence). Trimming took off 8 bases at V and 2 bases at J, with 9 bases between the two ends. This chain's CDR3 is CASDNTQETQYF. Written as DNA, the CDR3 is TGTGCCAGCGATAATACTCAAGAGACCCAGTACTTC.

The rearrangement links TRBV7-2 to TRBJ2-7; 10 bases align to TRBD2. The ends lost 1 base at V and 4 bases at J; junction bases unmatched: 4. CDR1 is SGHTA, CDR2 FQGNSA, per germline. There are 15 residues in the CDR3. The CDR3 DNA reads TGTGCCAGCAGCTTAGTAGCGGGGGGACCATACGAGCAGTACTTC. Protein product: CASSLVAGGPYEQYF.

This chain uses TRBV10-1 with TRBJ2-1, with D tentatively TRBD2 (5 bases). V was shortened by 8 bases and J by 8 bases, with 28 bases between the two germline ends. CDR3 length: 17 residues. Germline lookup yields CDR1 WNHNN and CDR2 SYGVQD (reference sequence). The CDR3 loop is CASSDYEGKSGRHEQFF. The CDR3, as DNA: TGCGCCAGCTCCGATTACGAAGGGAAATCGGGGAGACATGAGCAGTTCTTC.

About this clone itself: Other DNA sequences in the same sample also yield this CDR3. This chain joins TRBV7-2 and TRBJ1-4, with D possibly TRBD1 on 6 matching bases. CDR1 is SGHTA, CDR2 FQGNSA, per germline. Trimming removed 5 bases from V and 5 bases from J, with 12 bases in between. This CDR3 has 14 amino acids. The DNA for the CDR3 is TGTGCCAGCAGCCTGGACAGAGGAAATGAAAAACTGTTTTTT. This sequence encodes CASSLDRGNEKLFF.

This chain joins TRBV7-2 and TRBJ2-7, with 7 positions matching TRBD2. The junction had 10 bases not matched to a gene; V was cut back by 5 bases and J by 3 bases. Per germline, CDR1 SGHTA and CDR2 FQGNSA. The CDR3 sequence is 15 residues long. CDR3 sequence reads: CASSPPTGTIYEQYF. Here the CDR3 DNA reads TGTGCCAGCAGCCCCCCGACCGGGACTATCTACGAGCAGTACTTC.

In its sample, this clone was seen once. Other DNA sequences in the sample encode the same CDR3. The CDR3 nucleotides are TGTGCCAGTAGCCCAGGGTTGGGTCAGCCCCAGCATTTT. This sequence encodes CASSPGLGQPQHF. The chain links TRBV19 to TRBJ1-5; D possibly corresponds to TRBD1 (5 bases). Trimming left V 6 bases short and J 6 bases short, with 12 bases between. Per the germline V gene, CDR1 is LNHDA and CDR2 is SQIVND (reference sequence). This CDR3 region has 13 residues.